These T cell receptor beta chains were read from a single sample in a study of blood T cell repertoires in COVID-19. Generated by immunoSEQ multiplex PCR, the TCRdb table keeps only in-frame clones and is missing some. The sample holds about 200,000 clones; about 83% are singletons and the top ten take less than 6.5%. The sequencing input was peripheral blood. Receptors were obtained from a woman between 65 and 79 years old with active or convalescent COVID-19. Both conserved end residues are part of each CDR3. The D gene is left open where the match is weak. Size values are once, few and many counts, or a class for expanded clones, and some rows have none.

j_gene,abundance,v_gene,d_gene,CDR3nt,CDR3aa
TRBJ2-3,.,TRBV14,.,TGTGCCAGCAGCCGCCCCGGGATCCCTGGAACAGATACGCAGTATTTT,CASSRPGIPGTDTQYF
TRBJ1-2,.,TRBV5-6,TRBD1,TGTGCCAGCAGCTCAGGGGGTTACTATGGCTACACCTTC,CASSSGGYYGYTF
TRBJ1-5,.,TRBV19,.,TGTGCCAGTAGTATCCAGCAGGGGCAGCCCCAGCATTTT,CASSIQQGQPQHF
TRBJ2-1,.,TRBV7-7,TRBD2,TGTGCTAGCAGCCATAGCGGGAGCCCAAATGAGCAGTTCTTC,CASSHSGSPNEQFF
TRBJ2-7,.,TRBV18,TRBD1,TGTGCCAGCTCCACCGAATTTCTTAACAGGGGCGACTACGAGCAGTACTTC,CASSTEFLNRGDYEQYF
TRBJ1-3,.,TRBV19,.,TGTGCCAGTAGTATCAAGGGGGGGTTCGTGAACACCATATATTTT,CASSIKGGFVNTIYF
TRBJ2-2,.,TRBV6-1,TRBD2,TGTGCCAGCAGTGAAGCTAGCGGGGGCGGGGAGCTGTTTTTT,CASSEASGGGELFF
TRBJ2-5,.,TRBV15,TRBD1,TGTGCCACCACCCCAGGGGGCCCGCAAGAGACCCAGTACTTC,CATTPGGPQETQYF
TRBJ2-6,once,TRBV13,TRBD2,TGTGCCAGCAGCCTACTCCTAGCGGTGGGGGCCAACGTCCTGACTTTC,CASSLLLAVGANVLTF
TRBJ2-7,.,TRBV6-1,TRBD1,TGTGCCAGCAGTGCATACTACCCGGGACAGGGGGCGCCGACGACCTACGAGCAGTACTTC,CASSAYYPGQGAPTTYEQYF
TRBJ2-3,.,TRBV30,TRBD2,TGTGCCTGGAGTGTACGCGGGAGGAGCGCAGATACGCAGTATTTT,CAWSVRGRSADTQYF
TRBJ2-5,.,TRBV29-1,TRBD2,TGCAGCGTTGCGACTAGCTCTAGGACCCAGTACTTC,CSVATSSRTQYF
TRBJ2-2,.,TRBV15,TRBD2,TGTGCCACCAGCGCCGGACTAGGCACCGGGGAGCTGTTTTTT,CATSAGLGTGELFF
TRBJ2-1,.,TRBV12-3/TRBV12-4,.,TGTGCCAGCAGTCGCAGCTCCTACAATGAGCAGTTCTTC,CASSRSSYNEQFF
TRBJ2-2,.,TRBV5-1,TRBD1,TGCGCCAGCAGCACGGACAGGGTGGGGACCGGGGAGCTGTTTTTT,CASSTDRVGTGELFF
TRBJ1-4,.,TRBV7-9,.,TGTGCCAGCAGCTCCTACAGGTCTACTAATGAAAAACTGTTTTTT,CASSSYRSTNEKLFF
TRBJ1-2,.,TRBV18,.,TGTGCCAGCTCACTAGATCCGGGGAGAAATAATTATGGCTACACCTTC,CASSLDPGRNNYGYTF
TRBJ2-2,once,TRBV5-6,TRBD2,TGTGCCGGTCAGACTAGCTCGGGCACCGGGGAGCTGTTTTTT,CAGQTSSGTGELFF
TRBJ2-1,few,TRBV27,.,TGTGCCAGCAGTTTATATGGAGGGGAGGCCAATGAGCAGTTCTTC,CASSLYGGEANEQFF
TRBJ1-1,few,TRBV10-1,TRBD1,TGCGCCAGAAGGACAGGGCCCCCGACTGAAGCTTTCTTT,CARRTGPPTEAFF
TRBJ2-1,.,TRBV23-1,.,TGCGCCAGCAGTCAATCGAGTCACAATGAGCAGTTCTTC,CASSQSSHNEQFF
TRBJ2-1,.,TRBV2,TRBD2,TGTGCCAGCAGTGCGTCACTAGCGGGAAGGAGTGAGCAGTTCTTC,CASSASLAGRSEQFF
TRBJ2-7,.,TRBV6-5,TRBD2,TGTGCCAGCAGTTCCTCGATTAGCGGGAGGGACGAGCAGTACTTC,CASSSSISGRDEQYF
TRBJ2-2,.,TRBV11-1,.,TGTGCCAGCAGCCTACAGATTGGGCCAAACACCGGGGAGCTGTTTTTT,CASSLQIGPNTGELFF
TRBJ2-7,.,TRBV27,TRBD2,TGTGCCAGCAGGGAGAGCGGGAGGGCCGCTCGGGAGCAGTACTTC,CASRESGRAAREQYF